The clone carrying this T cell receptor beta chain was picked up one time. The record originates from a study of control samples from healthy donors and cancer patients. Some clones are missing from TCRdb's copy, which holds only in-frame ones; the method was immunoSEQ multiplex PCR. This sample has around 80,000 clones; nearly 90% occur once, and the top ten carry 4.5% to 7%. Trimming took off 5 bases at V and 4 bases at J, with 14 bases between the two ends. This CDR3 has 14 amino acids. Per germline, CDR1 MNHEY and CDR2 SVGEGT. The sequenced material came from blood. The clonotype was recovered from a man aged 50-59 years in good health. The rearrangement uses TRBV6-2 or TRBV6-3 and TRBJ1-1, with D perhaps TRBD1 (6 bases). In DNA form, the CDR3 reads TGTGCCAGCAGTGAGGCCTACAGGGTCACTGAAGCTTTCTTT. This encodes CASSEAYRVTEAFF.